This passage covers 9 T cell receptor beta chains from one sample sequenced in a study of T-cell memory formation after mild COVID-19. TCRdb reprocessed the 5' RACE reads with MiXCR, giving one entry per CDR3 protein. The sample lists about 340,000 distinct CDR3 sequences, approximately 15% occurring once. Sequenced material: PBMCs or a T cell subset sorted from them (not recorded which). The receptors originated from a man aged 18 to 30 who had mild COVID-19 (a few samples of this study predate the infection). Cell type and time point are not known.

The chain combines TRBV4-3 with TRBJ2-6, with 12 positions matching TRBD1. After removal of 6 bases from V and 0 bases from J, the junction contained 9 bases not matched to a gene. This CDR3 is 19 amino acids long. Germline V CDR1 and CDR2: LGHNA, YSLEER. CDR3 DNA sequence: TGCGCCAGCAGGCGATCCGGGACAGGGGGCCCCTCTGGGGCCAACGTCCTGACTTTC. Amino acid sequence: CASRRSGTGGPSGANVLTF.

This clonotype was picked up a small number of times. J is TRBJ2-7 and V is TRBV18; a possible D gene is TRBD2 (6 bases). CDR1 and CDR2 from the germline V gene are KGHSH and LQKENI. The germline V and J ends were trimmed by 4 bases and 2 bases, with 9 bases remaining between them. CDR3 size: 13 residues. For the CDR3, the DNA is TGTGCCAGCTCACTGCGCGGGGCCTACGAGCAGTACGTC. Protein product: CASSLRGAYEQYV.

This rearrangement joins TRBV5-4 to TRBJ1-1; 9 nucleotides align to TRBD1. This CDR3 contains 15 residues. Germline lookup yields CDR1 SGHNT and CDR2 YYREEE (reference sequence). The V segment lost 3 bases and the J segment 4 bases; nucleotides outside the gene matches: 7. The DNA for the CDR3 is TGTGCCAGCAGCTCCTGGGACAGGGAGAGCACTGAAGCTTTCTTT. This sequence encodes CASSSWDRESTEAFF.

This clonotype has more than one count but fewer than ten. The CDR3 loop is CASSSALRDRTTGELFF. In DNA, the CDR3 is TGTGCCAGCAGCTCGGCTCTCCGGGACAGGACTACCGGGGAGCTGTTTTTT. The J gene is TRBJ2-2, the V gene TRBV7-2; 8 nucleotides agree with TRBD1. Germline lookup yields CDR1 SGHTA and CDR2 FQGNSA. With V trimmed by 4 bases and J by 5 bases, 12 bases remained unmatched. CDR3 length: 17 amino acids.

Many counts were recorded for this clonotype. V usage is TRBV30 and J usage is TRBJ2-7; 8 nucleotides agree with TRBD1. Trimming removed 3 bases from V and 3 bases from J; junction bases left unmatched: 7. CDR1 and CDR2 (germline): GTSNPN, SVGIG (reference sequence). The CDR3 loop spans 14 amino acids. The CDR3 protein is CAWSLAGTGYEQYF. For the CDR3, the DNA is TGTGCCTGGAGCTTAGCCGGGACAGGCTACGAGCAGTACTTC.

In DNA, the CDR3 is TGCGCCAGCAGCTCCGGACAGGCGGAAGAGACCCAGTACTTC. It translates to CASSSGQAEETQYF. The rearrangement joins TRBV5-1 to TRBJ2-5; 7 bases line up with TRBD1. V was clipped by 3 bases and J by 3 bases; unmatched bases: 5. The CDR3 is 14 amino acids. Germline V gene lookup returns CDR1 SGHRS and CDR2 YFSETQ.

The chain couples TRBV7-2 to TRBJ1-2; D is undetermined. Trimming cost V 3 bases and J 4 bases, with 15 bases left between them. CDR3 length: 15 residues. From germline, CDR1 is SGHTA and CDR2 FQGNSA. CDR3 residues: CASSLIPSGVYGYTF. The CDR3 DNA follows: TGTGCCAGCAGCTTGATCCCTAGTGGGGTCTATGGCTACACCTTC. The complete variable domain, with remaining parts taken from reference TRBV7-2 and TRBJ1-2, reads GAGVSQSPSNKVTEKGKDVELRCDPISGHTALYWYRQSLGQGLEFLIYFQGNSAPDKSGLPSDRFSAERTGGSVSTLTIQRTQQEDSAVYLCASSLIPSGVYGYTFGSGTRLTVV.

This clonotype has a handful of counts. J is TRBJ2-7 and V is TRBV10-3; D is perhaps TRBD1 (7 bases). CDR3 length: 11 amino acids. Germline-derived CDR1 and CDR2 are ENHRY and SYGVKD. Trimming pared 5 bases from V and 6 bases from J, leaving 8 bases between. CDR3 amino acids: CAISQGGEQYF. The CDR3 DNA reads as TGTGCCATCAGTCAGGGGGGCGAGCAGTACTTC.

This clonotype was counted a few times. The V call is TRBV20-1, the J call TRBJ1-5, with 7 bases fitting TRBD1. The length of the CDR3 is 13 residues. V dropped 3 bases and J dropped 5; count of bases not matched to a gene: 4. The germline CDR1 and CDR2 sequences are DFQATT and SNEGSKA (reference sequence). CDR3 residues: CSASRGVDQPQHF. The CDR3 DNA sequence: TGCAGTGCTAGCAGGGGGGTCGATCAGCCCCAGCATTTT.